A single sample gave rise to the 9 T cell receptor beta chains below, sequenced in a study of blood T cells in healthy people across ages. Alongside a J-beta primer mix, a sample-barcoded 5' primer served in a second PCR lasting about 6 to 12 cycles. TCRdb redid the calling of the 5' RACE reads with MiXCR, one entry per CDR3 protein. This repertoire shows 1.5 million to 2 million distinct CDR3 sequences, 39% found once; its top ten account for more than 20%. The specimen was blood. Receptors were obtained from a human donor in good health.

This clonotype has just a few counts. The rearrangement uses TRBV12-5 and TRBJ1-2, with D perhaps TRBD1 (5 bases). Germline V lookup: CDR1 LGHNT, CDR2 FRNRAP. The CDR3 runs 13 residues. The V and J ends lost 6 bases and 4 bases respectively, with 12 bases between them. The CDR3 loop reads CASGTLDSYGYTF. The CDR3 DNA reads TGTGCTAGTGGCACACTTGACAGCTATGGCTACACCTTC.

The CDR3 DNA is TGTGCCAGCAGCCCTGGGAGATTCGAAGGAAATACGCAGTATTTT. It yields the protein CASSPGRFEGNTQYF. The chain couples TRBV27 to TRBJ2-3; tentative D call: TRBD2 (5 bases). The germline gives CDR1 MNHEY, CDR2 SMNVEV (reference sequence). The V end lost 6 bases, the J end lost 7 bases, and 20 bases lay between the germline ends. This CDR3 contains 15 residues.

The chain uses TRBV7-2 and TRBJ1-2; D is perhaps TRBD1 (5 bases). V lost 8 bases and J lost 5, with 18 bases in between. This CDR3 spans 14 amino acids. Germline V gene data show CDR1 as SGHTA and CDR2 as FQGNSA. The CDR3 region is CASGANLVAYGYTF. In DNA form, the CDR3 reads TGTGCCAGCGGGGCCAATTTGGTCGCTTATGGCTACACCTTC. Variable domain in full (rest from reference TRBV7-2 and TRBJ1-2): GAGVSQSPSNKVTEKGKDVELRCDPISGHTALYWYRQSLGQGLEFLIYFQGNSAPDKSGLPSDRFSAERTGGSVSTLTIQRTQQEDSAVYLCASGANLVAYGYTFGSGTRLTVV.

This clonotype was picked up a small number of times. The V call is TRBV5-1, the J call TRBJ1-2; D possibly corresponds to TRBD1 (6 bases). CDR1 and CDR2 (germline): SGHRS, YFSETQ. Between the trimmed V and J ends, which lost 4 bases and 4 bases, there was a span of 14 bases. This CDR3 contains 14 residues. The CDR3: CASSVGGLFYGYTF. CDR3 sequence (DNA): TGCGCCAGCAGCGTCGGGGGCCTCTTCTATGGCTACACCTTC.

This clonotype came up a few times. The genes are TRBV5-1 and TRBJ2-7; D might be TRBD1 (5 bases). This CDR3 has 15 residues. Trimming took 4 bases from V and 2 from J, leaving 16 bases between them. Looked up from germline, CDR1 is SGHRS and CDR2 is YFSETQ. The CDR3 region has the DNA TGCGCCAGCAGCGTGGCATACGACAGAGCCTACGAGCAGTACTTC. This gives the protein CASSVAYDRAYEQYF.

The chain uses TRBV12-3 or TRBV12-4 and TRBJ2-3; 8 bases are shared with TRBD2. The CDR3 length is 15 residues. The trim removed 6 bases at V and 4 bases at J, leaving 9 bases unmatched. The CDR3 DNA reads as TGTGCCAGCAGCCCCGGGGGGGATTGGGCAGATACGCAGTATTTT. Translated: CASSPGGDWADTQYF.

This chain links TRBV3-1 with TRBJ2-4, with D uncertain. V lost 1 base and J lost 10, with 8 bases in between. The CDR3 loop spans 12 amino acids. Germline CDR1 and CDR2: LGHDT and YNNKEL (reference sequence). CDR3 DNA sequence: TGTGCCAGCAGCCAAGTGGGGATTATTCAGTACTTC. Protein: CASSQVGIIQYF.

As for this clonotype: The junction departs from the called germline gene at one end, perhaps through a read error. The chain employs TRBV2 and TRBJ2-7, with D hard to call. Germline V gives CDR1 SNHLY, CDR2 FYNNEI. This CDR3 is built from 13 residues. The CDR3 spells CAILNLNSYEQCF. In DNA form, the CDR3 reads TGTGCCATCCTTAACCTTAACTCCTACGAGCAGTGCTTC.

This sequence joins TRBV10-2 and TRBJ2-1; D possibly corresponds to TRBD1 (5 bases). This CDR3 comprises 14 residues. Trimming removed 5 bases at V and 3 bases at J, with 11 bases between. Germline values: CDR1 WSHSY, CDR2 SAAADI. CDR3 protein: CASSSATVYNEQFF. CDR3 nucleotide sequence: TGCGCCAGCAGTAGTGCGACAGTCTACAATGAGCAGTTCTTC.